The subject of this entry is one T cell receptor (beta chain). The antigen is unknown. This entry is derived from a study of CD4+ T cells in melanoma. Study conclusions and caveats: Diverse differentiation states were reported for melanoma neoantigen-specific CD4+ T cells.

The data were produced by immunoSEQ multiplex PCR, yet TCRdb's version contains in-frame clones alone and is incomplete. The sample lists 45,000 or so clones; 75% to 90% were seen once. Trimming removed 1 base at V and 0 bases at J, with 7 bases between. The CDR3 extends over 14 amino acids. CDR1 and CDR2 (germline): SGHRS, YFSETQ. The V gene is TRBV5-1, the J gene TRBJ2-5; D remains ambiguous. The receptor was derived from a human donor with melanoma. Sequences were obtained from peripheral blood. The CDR3 nucleotides are TGCGCCAGCAGCTTGAACCGGGACCAAGAGACCCAGTACTTC. Translation: CASSLNRDQETQYF.